Below are 2 T cell receptor beta chains sequenced from a single sample in a study of shared clonotypes between healthy human individuals. Clones were read by immunoSEQ multiplex PCR, and TCRdb kept only the in-frame ones, dropping some. The sample includes about 700,000 clones, about 92% of them seen just once. As defined, naive CD8 cells were CD45RO-negative and positively selected for CCR7, with terminally differentiated effector memory CD45RA+ cells excluded. Sequenced: naive CD8+ T cells sorted from blood. The receptors here all came from a man aged 25-45 years in good health.

The chain is built from TRBV5-4 and TRBJ2-3, with 8 bases that match TRBD1. Germline values: CDR1 SGHNT, CDR2 YYREEE (reference sequence). The CDR3 length is 15 residues. Trimming at V came to 3 bases and at J to 1 base, leaving 4 bases not matched to a gene. The CDR3 is CASSSQGAGTDTQYF. In DNA, the CDR3 is TGTGCCAGCAGCTCCCAGGGGGCTGGCACAGATACGCAGTATTTT.

This clone has a single count. This rearrangement joins TRBV11-2 to TRBJ1-1, with D possibly being TRBD1 (6 bases). This CDR3 region has 17 residues. V was trimmed by 5 bases and J by 0 bases, leaving 19 bases between them. Per germline, CDR1 SGHAT and CDR2 FQNNGV. The CDR3 here is CASSVYQTGHLNTEAFF. The CDR3 nucleotides are TGTGCCAGCAGCGTATACCAGACGGGACACCTGAACACTGAAGCTTTCTTT.